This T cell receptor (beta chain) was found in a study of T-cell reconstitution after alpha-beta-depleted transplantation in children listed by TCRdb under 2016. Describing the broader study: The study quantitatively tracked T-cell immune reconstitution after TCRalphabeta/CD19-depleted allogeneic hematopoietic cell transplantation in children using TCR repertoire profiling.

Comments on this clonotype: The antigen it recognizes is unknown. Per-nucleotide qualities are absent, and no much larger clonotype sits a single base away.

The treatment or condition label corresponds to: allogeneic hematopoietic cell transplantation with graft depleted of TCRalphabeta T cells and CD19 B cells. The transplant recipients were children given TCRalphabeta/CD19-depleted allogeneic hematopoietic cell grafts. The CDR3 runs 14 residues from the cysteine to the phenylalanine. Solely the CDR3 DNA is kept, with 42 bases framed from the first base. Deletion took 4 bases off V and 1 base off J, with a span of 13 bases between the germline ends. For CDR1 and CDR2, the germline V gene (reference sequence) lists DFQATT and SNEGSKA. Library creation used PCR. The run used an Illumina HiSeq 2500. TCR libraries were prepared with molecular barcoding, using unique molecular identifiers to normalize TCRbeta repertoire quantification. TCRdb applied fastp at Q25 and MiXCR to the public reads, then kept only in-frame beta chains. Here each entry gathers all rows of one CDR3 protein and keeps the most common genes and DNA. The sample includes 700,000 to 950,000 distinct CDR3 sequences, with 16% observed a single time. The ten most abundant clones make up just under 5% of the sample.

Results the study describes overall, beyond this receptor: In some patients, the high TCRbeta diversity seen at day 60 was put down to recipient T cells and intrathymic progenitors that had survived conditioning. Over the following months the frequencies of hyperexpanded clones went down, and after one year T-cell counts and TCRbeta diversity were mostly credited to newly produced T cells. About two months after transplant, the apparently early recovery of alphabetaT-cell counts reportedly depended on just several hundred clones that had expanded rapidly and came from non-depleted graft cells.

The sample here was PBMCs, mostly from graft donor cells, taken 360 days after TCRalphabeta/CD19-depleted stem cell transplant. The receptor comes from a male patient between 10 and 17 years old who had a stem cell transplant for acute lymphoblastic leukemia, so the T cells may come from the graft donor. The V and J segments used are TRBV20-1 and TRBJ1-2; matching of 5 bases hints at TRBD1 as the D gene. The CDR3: CSAKSGMINYGYTF. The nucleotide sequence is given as TGCAGTGCTAAGTCAGGGATGATTAACTATGGCTACACCTTC.